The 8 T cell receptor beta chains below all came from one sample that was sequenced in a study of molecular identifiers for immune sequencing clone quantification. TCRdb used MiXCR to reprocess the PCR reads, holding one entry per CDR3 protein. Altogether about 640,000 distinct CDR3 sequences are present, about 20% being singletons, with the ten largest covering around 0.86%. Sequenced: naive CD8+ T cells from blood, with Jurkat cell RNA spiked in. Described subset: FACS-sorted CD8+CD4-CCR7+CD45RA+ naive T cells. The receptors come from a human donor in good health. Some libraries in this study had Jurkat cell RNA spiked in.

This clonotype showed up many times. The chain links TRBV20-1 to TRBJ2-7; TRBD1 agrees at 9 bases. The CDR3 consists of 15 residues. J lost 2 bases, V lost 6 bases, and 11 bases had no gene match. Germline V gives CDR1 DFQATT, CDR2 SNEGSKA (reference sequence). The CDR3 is CSAHFRDRVPYEQYF. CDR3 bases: TGCAGTGCCCATTTCCGGGACAGGGTCCCCTACGAGCAGTACTTC.

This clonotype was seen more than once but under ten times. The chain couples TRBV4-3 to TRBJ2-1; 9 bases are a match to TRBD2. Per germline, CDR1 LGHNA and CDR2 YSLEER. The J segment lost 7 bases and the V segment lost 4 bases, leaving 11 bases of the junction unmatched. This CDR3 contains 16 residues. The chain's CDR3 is CASSRSQGGGENEQFF. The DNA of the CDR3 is TGCGCCAGCAGCCGCAGCCAGGGCGGGGGGGAGAATGAGCAGTTCTTC.

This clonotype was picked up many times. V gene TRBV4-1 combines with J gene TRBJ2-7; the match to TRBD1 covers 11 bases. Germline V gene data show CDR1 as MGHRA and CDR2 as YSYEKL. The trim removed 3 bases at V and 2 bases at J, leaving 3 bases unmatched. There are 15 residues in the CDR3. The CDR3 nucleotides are TGCGCCAGCAGCCACCGGACAGGGGGCCCCTACGAGCAGTACTTC. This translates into CASSHRTGGPYEQYF.

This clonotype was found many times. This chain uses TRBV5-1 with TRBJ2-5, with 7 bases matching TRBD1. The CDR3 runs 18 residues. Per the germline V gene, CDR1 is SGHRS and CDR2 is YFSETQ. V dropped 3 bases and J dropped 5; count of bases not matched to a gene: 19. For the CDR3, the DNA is TGCGCCAGCAGCTCTAACAGCTTAGGGGACAGTTGGTCGGAGACCCAGTACTTC. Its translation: CASSSNSLGDSWSETQYF.

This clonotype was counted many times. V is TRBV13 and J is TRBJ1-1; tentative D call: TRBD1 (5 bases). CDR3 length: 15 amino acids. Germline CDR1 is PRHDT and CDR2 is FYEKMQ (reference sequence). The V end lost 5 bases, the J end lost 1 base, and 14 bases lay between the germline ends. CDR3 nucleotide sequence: TGTGCCAGCAGCGGGGGGAATAGCCCGAACACTGAAGCTTTCTTT. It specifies CASSGGNSPNTEAFF.

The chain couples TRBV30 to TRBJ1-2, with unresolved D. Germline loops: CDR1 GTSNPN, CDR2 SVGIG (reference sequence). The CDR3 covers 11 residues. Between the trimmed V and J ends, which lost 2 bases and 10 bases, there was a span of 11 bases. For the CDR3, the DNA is TGTGCCTGGAGTTCAAGTGACACCTACACCTTC. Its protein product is CAWSSSDTYTF.

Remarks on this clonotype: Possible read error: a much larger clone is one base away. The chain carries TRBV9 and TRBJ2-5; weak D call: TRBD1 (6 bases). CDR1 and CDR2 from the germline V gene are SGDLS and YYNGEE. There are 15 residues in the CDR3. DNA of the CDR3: TGTGCCGGCAGCTTAGGACAGACCGTGAGAGAGACCCAGTACTTC. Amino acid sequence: CAGSLGQTVRETQYF.

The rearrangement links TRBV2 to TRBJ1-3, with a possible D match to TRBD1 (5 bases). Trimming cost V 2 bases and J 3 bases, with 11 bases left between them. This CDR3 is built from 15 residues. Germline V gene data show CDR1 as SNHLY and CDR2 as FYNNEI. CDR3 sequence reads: CASSEIGGFGNTIYF. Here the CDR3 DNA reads TGTGCCAGCAGTGAAATCGGGGGATTTGGAAACACCATATATTTT.